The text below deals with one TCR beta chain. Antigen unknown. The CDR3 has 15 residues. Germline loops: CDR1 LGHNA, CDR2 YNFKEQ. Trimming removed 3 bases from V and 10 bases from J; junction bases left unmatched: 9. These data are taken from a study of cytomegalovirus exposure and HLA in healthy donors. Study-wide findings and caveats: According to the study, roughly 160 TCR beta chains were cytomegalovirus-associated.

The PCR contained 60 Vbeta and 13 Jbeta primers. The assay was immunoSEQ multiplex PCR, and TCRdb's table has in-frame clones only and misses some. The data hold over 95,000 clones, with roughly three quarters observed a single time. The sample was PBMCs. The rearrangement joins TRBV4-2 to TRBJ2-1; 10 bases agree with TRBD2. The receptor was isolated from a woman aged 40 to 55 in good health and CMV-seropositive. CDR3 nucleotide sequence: TGTGCCAGCAGCCAGTACCAGACTAGCGGGCACGAGCAGTTCTTC. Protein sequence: CASSQYQTSGHEQFF.